The 19 T cell receptor beta chains below were found in one sample sequenced in a study of T cells in Graves' hyperthyroidism and ophthalmopathy. Amplification of TCR beta CDR3 regions was performed using RNA transcripts as template. RT-PCR in the first round (using the HTBI primer set) targeted the TCR CDR3. TCRdb reanalysed the multiplex PCR reads using MiXCR and keeps one entry per CDR3 protein. The sample gives around 600,000 distinct CDR3 sequences, 15% to 19% of which show up once; under 7.5% is in the top ten. Sequenced: blood. The receptors derive from a woman aged 25 to 39 with Graves' hyperthyroidism.

This clonotype was observed at least ten times. The rearrangement links TRBV20-1 to TRBJ2-1; 7 positions agree with TRBD1. The CDR3 sequence is 12 residues long. CDR1 and CDR2 from the germline V gene are DFQATT and SNEGSKA (reference sequence). Losses at the gene ends were 6 bases for V and 6 bases for J; bases not matched to a gene: 5. The CDR3 spells CSARQGPNEQFF. Here the CDR3 DNA reads TGCAGTGCAAGACAGGGACCCAATGAGCAGTTCTTC.

This clonotype was found many times. The chain is built from TRBV27 and TRBJ2-1; 13 nucleotides line up with TRBD2. CDR3 length equals 18 residues. The ends lost 5 bases at V and 4 bases at J; junction bases unmatched: 11. Germline V CDR1 and CDR2: MNHEY, SMNVEV (reference sequence). CDR3 nucleotides: TGTGCCAGCAGTCCCCTCAGACTAGCGGGAGGCCAGTACAATGAGCAGTTCTTC. Protein: CASSPLRLAGGQYNEQFF.

This clonotype was counted ten times or more. The rearrangement links TRBV7-2 to TRBJ2-3, with 14 positions matching TRBD2. The CDR3 sequence is 16 residues long. With V trimmed by 8 bases and J by 2 bases, 6 bases remained unmatched. Per germline, CDR1 SGHTA and CDR2 FQGNSA. Here the CDR3 DNA reads TGTGCCAGCTCCCGACTAGCGGGGGGGAACACAGATACGCAGTATTTT. Residues: CASSRLAGGNTDTQYF.

The table lists this clonotype with many counts. The V call is TRBV5-1, the J call TRBJ2-5; TRBD2 matches 9 bases. The junction had 9 bases not matched to a gene; V was cut back by 1 base and J by 5 bases. From germline, CDR1 is SGHRS and CDR2 YFSETQ. The CDR3 spans 16 residues. CDR3: CASSLRNSGSEETQYF. The CDR3 nucleotides are TGCGCCAGCAGCTTGCGGAATAGCGGGAGCGAGGAGACCCAGTACTTC.

V is TRBV5-6 and J is TRBJ1-2, with D hard to call. In germline, CDR1 is SGHDT, CDR2 YYEEEE. The CDR3 extends over 16 amino acids. V lost 0 bases and J lost 0, with 12 bases in between. In DNA form, the CDR3 reads TGTGCCAGCAGCTTGGCCTGGAGGGCGTCTAACTATGGCTACACCTTC. Translating gives CASSLAWRASNYGYTF.

This clonotype was seen many times. The chain couples TRBV30 to TRBJ1-2; D call uncertain. Germline V gene lookup returns CDR1 GTSNPN and CDR2 SVGIG (reference sequence). This CDR3 region has 11 residues. Between the trimmed V and J ends, which lost 5 bases and 7 bases, there was a span of 11 bases. The CDR3 nucleotides read TGTGCCTGGGGCACTAATCTTGGCTACACCTTC. Protein product: CAWGTNLGYTF.

This clonotype has at least ten counts. The chain has TRBV10-3 and TRBJ1-2, with D maybe TRBD1 (6 bases). The CDR3 loop spans 14 amino acids. The V gene lost 10 bases and the J gene lost 2 bases, with 17 bases spanning the gap. Germline assignment: CDR1 ENHRY and CDR2 SYGVKD. The CDR3 protein is CATARDNWNYGYTF. CDR3 coding DNA: TGTGCCACCGCCCGGGACAATTGGAACTATGGCTACACCTTC.

The genes are TRBV20-1 and TRBJ2-7; D may be TRBD2 (6 bases). Germline lookup yields CDR1 DFQATT and CDR2 SNEGSKA (reference sequence). Between the trimmed V and J ends, which lost 6 bases and 2 bases, there was a span of 17 bases. The CDR3 extends over 14 amino acids. As DNA, the CDR3 is TGCAGTGCCGATTCGGGGGAAGACACCTACGAGCAGTACTTC. Its translation is CSADSGEDTYEQYF.

There are many counts of this clonotype. The CDR3 loop reads CASSLGSDTQETQYF. The CDR3 DNA sequence: TGTGCCAGCAGCTTAGGATCAGATACCCAAGAGACCCAGTACTTC. This chain connects TRBV7-2 to TRBJ2-5; D is unclear. Looked up from germline, CDR1 is SGHTA and CDR2 is FQGNSA. This CDR3 has 15 amino acids. Trimming pared 1 base from V and 1 base from J, leaving 10 bases between.

Notes on this clonotype: This may stem from a read error, because a much larger clone lies one nucleotide away. The rearrangement links TRBV15 to TRBJ1-1; D unresolved. The germline CDR1 and CDR2 sequences are LNHNV and YYDKDF (reference sequence). This CDR3 contains 13 residues. V was clipped by 1 base and J by 6 bases, with 9 bases between them. The CDR3 is CATSRGITAEAFF. The CDR3 DNA reads TGTGCCACCAGCAGAGGGATAACCGCTGAAGCTTTCTTT.

This clonotype was counted ten times or more. The chain employs TRBV5-1 and TRBJ1-2; 7 bases line up with TRBD1. Germline CDR1 is SGHRS and CDR2 is YFSETQ. V shed 0 bases and J 8 bases; nucleotides not matched to a gene: 7. The CDR3 contains 14 residues. The CDR3 protein is CASSLGDPGGGYTF. The CDR3 coding sequence is TGCGCCAGCAGCTTGGGGGACCCAGGGGGAGGCTACACCTTC.

The table lists this clonotype with many counts. V usage is TRBV7-2 and J usage is TRBJ2-3, with TRBD2 matching over 7 bases. The CDR3 has 16 residues. Germline CDR1 is SGHTA and CDR2 is FQGNSA. Losses at the gene ends were 4 bases for V and 4 bases for J; bases not matched to a gene: 11. The CDR3 here is CASSYKSGIRADTQYF. The CDR3 DNA follows: TGTGCCAGCAGCTATAAAAGCGGGATTAGGGCAGATACGCAGTATTTT.

The sample holds a few counts of this clonotype. This rearrangement joins TRBV5-6 to TRBJ1-4; D remains ambiguous. Per germline, CDR1 SGHDT and CDR2 YYEEEE. Between the trimmed V and J ends, which lost 0 bases and 5 bases, there was a span of 17 bases. CDR3 size: 17 residues. CDR3 region: CASSLAAGTPGNEKLFF. CDR3 nucleotide sequence: TGTGCCAGCAGCTTGGCCGCGGGAACCCCCGGGAATGAAAAACTGTTTTTT.

This clonotype was detected many times. This chain joins TRBV20-1 and TRBJ1-2; D possibly corresponds to TRBD1 (5 bases). This CDR3 contains 15 residues. The ends were cut back, 3 bases at V and 3 bases at J, with 17 bases in the middle. Germline CDR1 and CDR2: DFQATT and SNEGSKA (reference sequence). CDR3 in DNA: TGCAGTGCTAGTTCCACAGTTGCGGGACACTATGGCTACACCTTC. Protein sequence: CSASSTVAGHYGYTF.

For this clonotype: A junction end diverges from the germline sequence, so it may reflect a read error. The chain combines TRBV5-1 with TRBJ2-1; D is ambiguous. Germline V gene lookup returns CDR1 SGHRS and CDR2 YFSETQ. The CDR3 loop spans 12 amino acids. CDR3 nucleotide sequence: TGCGCCGGCAGCTTTTTAGTCGATGAGCAGTTCTTC. This encodes CAGSFLVDEQFF.

This chain joins TRBV19 and TRBJ2-7, with 7 bases lining up with TRBD2. The CDR3 consists of 13 residues. CDR1 is LNHDA and CDR2 is SQIVND in the germline V gene (reference sequence). DNA for the CDR3: TGTGCTACCACGGGGGGACTAAACTACGAGCAGTACTTC. This translates into CATTGGLNYEQYF.

This clonotype was counted ten times or more. The chain has TRBV6-1 and TRBJ2-1; D is perhaps TRBD2 (5 bases). Trimming stripped 8 bases from V and 0 bases from J, with 14 bases between. Germline V gene sequence: CDR1 MNHNS, CDR2 SASEGT. The CDR3 covers 15 residues. The DNA of the CDR3 is TGTGCCAGCTTCGCGGGTTTAAGCTCCTACAATGAGCAGTTCTTC. It translates to CASFAGLSSYNEQFF.

The chain uses TRBV27 and TRBJ1-4; TRBD1 is a possible D gene (6 bases). This CDR3 has 16 amino acids. CDR1 is MNHEY, CDR2 SMNVEV, per germline (reference sequence). V lost 8 bases, J lost 4 bases, and 20 bases lay in between. CDR3 sequence: CASATGKVRGNEKLFF. CDR3 sequence (DNA): TGTGCCAGCGCTACAGGGAAAGTCCGCGGTAATGAAAAACTGTTTTTT. The full variable domain, completed using reference TRBV27 and TRBJ1-4, is EAQVTQNPRYLITVTGKKLTVTCSQNMNHEYMSWYRQDPGLGLRQIYYSMNVEVTDKGDVPEGYKVSRKEKRNFPLILESPSPNQTSLYFCASATGKVRGNEKLFFGSGTQLSVL.

The rearrangement joins TRBV12-3 or TRBV12-4 to TRBJ2-2, with TRBD2 matching over 14 bases. This CDR3 has 15 amino acids. V shed 4 bases and J 7 bases; nucleotides not matched to a gene: 2. The CDR3 sequence is CASSSGLAGVGELFF. CDR3 coding DNA: TGTGCCAGCAGTTCGGGACTAGCGGGAGTCGGGGAGCTGTTTTTT.